The TCR beta chain under discussion was sequenced for a study of CD8+ T cells in alopecia areata. Study-wide background: At a dose of 5 to 10 mg twice daily, oral tofacitinib was given to treated patients.

Described treatment: oral pan-JAK inhibitor, 5-10 mg twice daily. TCR sequencing used cDNA made by reverse transcription of extracted RNA. TCRdb's copy holds only in-frame clones and misses some; the assay was immunoSEQ multiplex PCR. The data hold roughly 110,000 clones, with 65% to 85% observed a single time. About this clone itself: At one end, the junction sequence differs from germline, possibly due to a read error.

This CDR3 contains 15 residues. From germline, CDR1 is MNHEY and CDR2 SVGAGI. This TCR derives from a human donor with alopecia areata. This rearrangement joins TRBV6-5 to TRBJ2-1, with TRBD2 identical over 7 bases. The material was CD8+ T cells sorted from blood, obtained at week 24, from a patient treated with tofacitinib. Here the CDR3 reads CASSDSSGSYNEQFF. CDR3 sequence (DNA): TGTGCCAGCAGTGACTCTAGCGGCTCCTACAATGAGCAGTTCTTC.